This T cell receptor beta chain came from a study of T cells in Graves' hyperthyroidism and ophthalmopathy. Study observations and caveats: By a 13 V-J model, ophthalmopathy was set apart from stable hyperthyroidism.

Regions amplified from RNA transcripts were the TCR beta CDR3 regions. When the TCR CDR3 underwent first-round RT-PCR, the HTBI primer set was used. TCRdb independently ran MiXCR on the multiplex PCR reads; one entry per CDR3 protein. The sample lists about 640,000 distinct CDR3 sequences, 40% to 55% seen once, with about 7.2% in the top ten. This clonotype was found many times. The antigen remains undetermined. The sample comprised peripheral blood or thyroid tissue (not recorded which). The sequence was obtained from an adult man with Graves' disease, either hyperthyroidism or ophthalmopathy (not recorded which).

CDR3 sequence: CASSTGQGHQPQHF. In DNA form, the CDR3 reads TGTGCCAGCAGCACTGGACAGGGACATCAGCCCCAGCATTTT. The chain recombines TRBV7-8 with TRBJ1-5, with 8 bases fitting TRBD1. V dropped 5 bases and J dropped 5; count of bases not matched to a gene: 5. Germline V lookup: CDR1 SGHVS, CDR2 FQNEAQ. CDR3 size: 14 residues.